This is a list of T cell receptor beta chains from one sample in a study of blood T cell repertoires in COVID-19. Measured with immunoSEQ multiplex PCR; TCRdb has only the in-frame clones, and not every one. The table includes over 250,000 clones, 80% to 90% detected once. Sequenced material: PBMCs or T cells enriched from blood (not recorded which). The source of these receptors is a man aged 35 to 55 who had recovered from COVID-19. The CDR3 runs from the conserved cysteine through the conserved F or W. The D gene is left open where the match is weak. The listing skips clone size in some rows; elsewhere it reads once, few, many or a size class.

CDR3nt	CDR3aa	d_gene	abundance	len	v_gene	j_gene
TGTGCCAGTTCACAGGGTCCAACTAATGAAAAACTGTTTTTT	CASSQGPTNEKLFF	.	.	14	TRBV9	TRBJ1-4
TGTGCCAGTGGGTTGGGACAGTCCACAGATACGCAGTATTTT	CASGLGQSTDTQYF	TRBD1	.	14	TRBV7-9	TRBJ2-3
TGTGCCAGCAGCGGAGATCAGGGGCCCCGCCCTTATGGCTACACCTTC	CASSGDQGPRPYGYTF	.	.	16	TRBV11-2	TRBJ1-2
TGCGCCAGCAGCCAACCCCGACAGGGGCCCAACTATGGCTACACCTTC	CASSQPRQGPNYGYTF	TRBD1	.	16	TRBV4-1	TRBJ1-2
TGTGCCACCAGCAGGGACAGGCACACAGGAGGGCATGAGCAGTTCTTC	CATSRDRHTGGHEQFF	.	.	16	TRBV15	TRBJ2-1
TGTGCCAGCAGACTCACCACAGATACGCAGTATTTT	CASRLTTDTQYF	.	.	12	TRBV12-3/TRBV12-4	TRBJ2-3
TGTGCCAGCAGTTTCTCCGGGATTAATGAGCAGTTCTTC	CASSFSGINEQFF	.	.	13	TRBV12-3/TRBV12-4	TRBJ2-1
TGTGCCAGTAGTATCACAGGGGGCCCTCAGCCCCAGCATTTT	CASSITGGPQPQHF	TRBD1	.	14	TRBV19	TRBJ1-5
TGTGCCAGCAGTTTATTTTTCAGGTATAGCAATCAGCCCCAGCATTTT	CASSLFFRYSNQPQHF	.	.	16	TRBV27	TRBJ1-5
TGTGCCAGCAGAAGCGAACAGGGTAACTATGGCTACACCTTC	CASRSEQGNYGYTF	.	.	14	TRBV27	TRBJ1-2
TGTGCCACCGCGTACGGACTAGCTAACCAAGAGACCCAGTACTTC	CATAYGLANQETQYF	TRBD2	.	15	TRBV10-3	TRBJ2-5
TGCGCCAGCAAGACTCAGGACAGGGTTGGTACTAGCACAGATACGCAGTATTTT	CASKTQDRVGTSTDTQYF	TRBD1	.	18	TRBV23-1	TRBJ2-3
TGTGCCAGCAGCTTACCCAACAGGGTCACCGTACCATACAATGAGCAGTTCTTC	CASSLPNRVTVPYNEQFF	.	.	18	TRBV7-7	TRBJ2-1
TGTGCCACCCGGAGCGCAGATACGCAGTATTTT	CATRSADTQYF	.	.	11	TRBV27	TRBJ2-3
TGTGCCAGTAGTAGACAAAAGACAGGGGCAGTAAATGGCTACACCTTC	CASSRQKTGAVNGYTF	TRBD1	.	16	TRBV19	TRBJ1-2
TGTGCCAGCAGCCTCAGAGGGGGTCAGGCATCTGAAGCTTTCTTT	CASSLRGGQASEAFF	.	.	15	TRBV3-1/TRBV3-2	TRBJ1-1
TGTGCCAGCAGCCAAGATAGATATAATGTCAGAGGCAGGGGCTCGATGCGTGGCTACACCTTC	CASSQDRYNVRGRGSMRGYTF	.	.	21	TRBV4-2	TRBJ1-2
TGTGCCAGCATTCTTCCCGGGACTAGCGGGAGAAAAAAAGATACGCAGTATTTT	CASILPGTSGRKKDTQYF	TRBD2	.	18	TRBV6-4	TRBJ2-3
TGTGCCAGCTCACCTGCCAGGGGGGACTATGGCTACACCTTC	CASSPARGDYGYTF	TRBD1	.	14	TRBV18	TRBJ1-2
TGTGCCAGCGCCCAACTCGTCGGGGCCTACAATGAGCAGTTCTTC	CASAQLVGAYNEQFF	.	once	15	TRBV25-1	TRBJ2-1
TGTGCCAGCAGTGAACCAAACAGGGCTGGCTACACCTTC	CASSEPNRAGYTF	.	.	13	TRBV25-1	TRBJ1-2
TGTGCCTGGAGCCTAGCGGATACGCAGTATTTT	CAWSLADTQYF	.	few	11	TRBV30	TRBJ2-3
TGTGCCAGCAGCGACCCTATAGCGGGAGAAGGGGAGCAGTTCTTC	CASSDPIAGEGEQFF	TRBD2	.	15	TRBV7-3	TRBJ2-1
TGTGCCACCAGTAGGACTAGCGGGAAGACAGATACGCAGTATTTT	CATSRTSGKTDTQYF	TRBD2	.	15	TRBV24-1	TRBJ2-3
TGTGCCAGCAGCTTCTCCGCGGATGCGGCGGATACGCAGTATTTT	CASSFSADAADTQYF	.	once	15	TRBV7-2	TRBJ2-3
TGTGCCAGCAGTTATCGGACAGGGGACGAGCAGTACTTC	CASSYRTGDEQYF	TRBD1	.	13	TRBV6-5	TRBJ2-7
TGTGCCAGCCCCTATGGATCAGGGTCCAGGGGTGGGGCCAACGTCCTGACTTTC	CASPYGSGSRGGANVLTF	.	.	18	TRBV6-4	TRBJ2-6
TGCGCCAGCAGTGTCAGGGGGCGCCAAGAGACCCAGTACTTC	CASSVRGRQETQYF	TRBD1	.	14	TRBV10-2	TRBJ2-5
TGTGCCAGCAGCTTAAATCGGAGGGCCGCCGAGCCCTACTACAATGAGCAGTTCTTC	CASSLNRRAAEPYYNEQFF	.	.	19	TRBV11-3	TRBJ2-1
TGCGCCAGCAGCGAACTCCTCCGGGATACGCAGTATTTT	CASSELLRDTQYF	.	.	13	TRBV5-1	TRBJ2-3
TGTGCCAGCAGTCCACCAAGACTAGCGGGAGCCGACAATGAGCAGTTCTTC	CASSPPRLAGADNEQFF	TRBD2	.	17	TRBV6-6	TRBJ2-1
TGTGCCAGCAGGGGACAGATCAACACCGGGGAGCTGTTTTTT	CASRGQINTGELFF	TRBD1	once	14	TRBV5-4	TRBJ2-2
TGTGCCAGCAGAACTGGGACAGGGACGCGTTCACCCCTCCACTTT	CASRTGTGTRSPLHF	TRBD1	.	15	TRBV6-5	TRBJ1-6
TGTGCCAGCAGTTACTCTGGCAGCACAGATACGCAGTATTTT	CASSYSGSTDTQYF	.	.	14	TRBV6-5	TRBJ2-3
TGCGCCAGCAGCCAAGTTCTAGCGGGGGGGGCTGGGGCCAACGTCCTGACTTTC	CASSQVLAGGAGANVLTF	TRBD2	.	18	TRBV4-3	TRBJ2-6
TGTGCCAGCAGCCCTCGGACTGTGAACACTGAAGCTTTCTTT	CASSPRTVNTEAFF	.	.	14	TRBV9	TRBJ1-1
TGTGCCAGCAGTTTAAGGGGGACAGGGAGTACTCAGCCCCAGCATTTT	CASSLRGTGSTQPQHF	TRBD1	once	16	TRBV27	TRBJ1-5
TGTGCCAGCAGCCCCCCCGGGGTCAATGAGCAGTTCTTC	CASSPPGVNEQFF	.	.	13	TRBV12-3/TRBV12-4	TRBJ2-1
TGTGCCAGCAGCTTGGGCCAGGGGAATGAAAAACTGTTTTTT	CASSLGQGNEKLFF	.	.	14	TRBV5-4	TRBJ1-4
TGTGCCAGCAGTGAAAGAAGAACTAGCGGGAGTTTCTATGAGCAGTTCTTC	CASSERRTSGSFYEQFF	TRBD2	.	17	TRBV2	TRBJ2-1
TGTGCCAGCAGGGGACAGAATAGCAATCAGCCCCAGCATTTT	CASRGQNSNQPQHF	TRBD1	.	14	TRBV2	TRBJ1-5
TGTGCCAGCAGCTTAGCGTCATTAGAGTACGAGCAGTACTTC	CASSLASLEYEQYF	.	.	14	TRBV7-2	TRBJ2-7
TGTGCCAGTAGTTGGGGCCCTTCCTACGAGCAGTACTTC	CASSWGPSYEQYF	.	.	13	TRBV19	TRBJ2-7
TGTGCCACCCTTTTGAATTACGGGGGCACAGATACGCAGTATTTT	CATLLNYGGTDTQYF	.	once	15	TRBV28	TRBJ2-3
TGTGCCACCAACCAGGCGGGGGGCCATCAGCCCCAGCATTTT	CATNQAGGHQPQHF	.	.	14	TRBV19	TRBJ1-5
TGTGCCAGCAGCGTAGGTCCCGGGAATCCGGACTACGAGCAGTACTTC	CASSVGPGNPDYEQYF	.	.	16	TRBV9	TRBJ2-7
TGTGCCAGCAGTTACCCGACCCCAACTAGCGAAGAGACCCAGTACTTC	CASSYPTPTSEETQYF	TRBD2	.	16	TRBV28	TRBJ2-5
TGTGCCAGCAGTTTCTACAGGGTTATTAAGGGCGAATACGATACGCAGTATTTT	CASSFYRVIKGEYDTQYF	.	.	18	TRBV27	TRBJ2-3
TGTGCCAGCAGCGTGGATTGGCGCAGGGGCTACGAGCAGTACTTC	CASSVDWRRGYEQYF	.	once	15	TRBV9	TRBJ2-7
TGTGCCAGCAGCTTAGATCGAGGTGCAGGGGGCACTGAAGCTTTCTTT	CASSLDRGAGGTEAFF	TRBD1	.	16	TRBV11-3	TRBJ1-1
TGTGCCAGTAGTAGCGGCGGAGCTTACACAGATACGCAGTATTTT	CASSSGGAYTDTQYF	.	once	15	TRBV19	TRBJ2-3
TGTGCCAGTAGTCAAAGTGTTCAGGGAGGCTCCTACGAGCAGTACTTC	CASSQSVQGGSYEQYF	.	.	16	TRBV19	TRBJ2-7
TGTGCCAGCAGCTTACTCGGGGGGCGGGCAAACAATGAGCAGTTCTTC	CASSLLGGRANNEQFF	.	.	16	TRBV11-2	TRBJ2-1
TGTGCCAGCAGCCCCCGCTCACTAGCGGGGGTCTCTGGGGCCAACGTCCTGACTTTC	CASSPRSLAGVSGANVLTF	TRBD2	.	19	TRBV3-1/TRBV3-2	TRBJ2-6
TGTGCCTGGACCGGGACAGGACCCTACGAGCAGTACTTC	CAWTGTGPYEQYF	TRBD1	.	13	TRBV30	TRBJ2-7
TGTGCCAGCAGACCCTTCGGCGGGACAGGGCCATTCCCCACTAACTATGGCTACACCTTC	CASRPFGGTGPFPTNYGYTF	TRBD1	.	20	TRBV28	TRBJ1-2
TGTGCCAGCAGCCAAATGATAGCGGGGTTCACCGGGGAGCTGTTTTTT	CASSQMIAGFTGELFF	TRBD2	.	16	TRBV3-1/TRBV3-2	TRBJ2-2
TGTGCCAGTAGTATGGGACAGGCGGATCAGCCCCAGCATTTT	CASSMGQADQPQHF	TRBD1	.	14	TRBV19	TRBJ1-5
TGTGCCAGCAGCCCCCTCCGGACAGCCACTAATGAAAAACTGTTTTTT	CASSPLRTATNEKLFF	.	.	16	TRBV7-2	TRBJ1-4
TGTGCCAGCAGCCTTCAACCCGACAGCTGGAACTATGGCTACACCTTC	CASSLQPDSWNYGYTF	.	.	16	TRBV3-1/TRBV3-2	TRBJ1-2